The rows below give T cell receptor beta chains drawn from one sample of a study of human CD8 memory T cell subsets. TCRdb re-called the 5' RACE reads and shows each CDR3 protein once, DNA omitted. The repertoire table contains about 11,000 distinct CDR3 sequences. Sequencing input: CD8+ stem-like memory T cells (TSCM and TCM) sorted from PBMCs. The receptors stem from a human donor in good health. The CDR3 runs from the conserved cysteine through the conserved F or W. Only part of the rows carry a size: once, few, many, or a class if the clone is expanded.

v_gene: TRBV5-6; j_gene: TRBJ2-7; abundance: .; CDR3aa: CASSLGHEQYF
v_gene: TRBV3-1; j_gene: TRBJ2-1; abundance: .; CDR3aa: CASSQDPLDGPLPEQFF
v_gene: TRBV25-1; j_gene: TRBJ2-3; abundance: .; CDR3aa: CASSPGTDTQYF
v_gene: TRBV27; j_gene: TRBJ2-2; abundance: .; CDR3aa: CASSPGTANTGELFF
v_gene: TRBV15; j_gene: TRBJ2-7; abundance: .; CDR3aa: CATSGGTGFSYEQYF
v_gene: TRBV19; j_gene: TRBJ2-1; abundance: .; CDR3aa: CASSIEPSGTYNEQFF
v_gene: TRBV5-1; j_gene: TRBJ2-7; abundance: .; CDR3aa: CASSFGTGRLEQYF
v_gene: TRBV10-1; j_gene: TRBJ1-6; abundance: .; CDR3aa: CASSQGGGNSPLHF
v_gene: TRBV29-1; j_gene: TRBJ2-1; abundance: .; CDR3aa: CSVERRDYNEQFF
v_gene: TRBV3-1; j_gene: TRBJ2-7; abundance: .; CDR3aa: CASGAGTSYEQYF
v_gene: TRBV5-4; j_gene: TRBJ2-3; abundance: .; CDR3aa: CASSPATDTQYF
v_gene: TRBV30; j_gene: TRBJ1-2; abundance: .; CDR3aa: CAWRSEVGGYTF
v_gene: TRBV30; j_gene: TRBJ1-1; abundance: .; CDR3aa: CAWAFIRNTEAFF
v_gene: TRBV6-2/TRBV6-3; j_gene: TRBJ2-1; abundance: .; CDR3aa: CASTRDGEQFF
v_gene: TRBV14; j_gene: TRBJ2-7; abundance: .; CDR3aa: CASSHTPLLYEQYF
v_gene: TRBV29-1; j_gene: TRBJ2-3; abundance: medium-sized; CDR3aa: CSVGATSTDTQYF
v_gene: TRBV7-2; j_gene: TRBJ1-2; abundance: .; CDR3aa: CASRLGQGRGYTF
v_gene: TRBV7-8; j_gene: TRBJ2-3; abundance: .; CDR3aa: CASNRLGAATDTQYF
v_gene: TRBV7-9; j_gene: TRBJ2-3; abundance: .; CDR3aa: CASGTSARTDTQYF
v_gene: TRBV7-3; j_gene: TRBJ2-2; abundance: .; CDR3aa: CASSQRENGELFF
v_gene: TRBV4-1; j_gene: TRBJ2-7; abundance: medium-sized; CDR3aa: CASSQYREQYF
v_gene: TRBV19; j_gene: TRBJ2-1; abundance: .; CDR3aa: CASSARTSGRYYNEQFF
v_gene: TRBV6-5; j_gene: TRBJ2-7; abundance: medium-sized; CDR3aa: CASSWGTGGYEQYF
v_gene: TRBV2; j_gene: TRBJ1-1; abundance: .; CDR3aa: CASSDWSGNTEAFF
v_gene: TRBV7-6; j_gene: TRBJ2-5; abundance: .; CDR3aa: CASSFVQEYQETQYF
v_gene: TRBV7-9; j_gene: TRBJ2-1; abundance: .; CDR3aa: CASRTLAGATNEQFF
v_gene: TRBV7-9; j_gene: TRBJ1-2; abundance: .; CDR3aa: CASSLGESGSVNYGYTF
v_gene: TRBV7-9; j_gene: TRBJ1-6; abundance: .; CDR3aa: CASSLGEISPLHF
v_gene: TRBV29-1; j_gene: TRBJ1-2; abundance: medium-sized; CDR3aa: CSVEGDNYGYTF
v_gene: TRBV28; j_gene: TRBJ1-3; abundance: .; CDR3aa: CASSLTGDTSGNTIYF
v_gene: TRBV2; j_gene: TRBJ2-7; abundance: .; CDR3aa: CASSDRDLNEQYF
v_gene: TRBV9; j_gene: TRBJ2-7; abundance: .; CDR3aa: CASSVGDYKTYEQYF
v_gene: TRBV29-1; j_gene: TRBJ1-2; abundance: .; CDR3aa: CSVDQLIAGYTF
v_gene: TRBV4-1; j_gene: TRBJ2-7; abundance: .; CDR3aa: CASSQEFLRAGVYEQYF
v_gene: TRBV10-3; j_gene: TRBJ2-7; abundance: .; CDR3aa: CAIGTASYEQYF
v_gene: TRBV7-6; j_gene: TRBJ2-2; abundance: .; CDR3aa: CASSSTTGGRTGELFF
v_gene: TRBV7-9; j_gene: TRBJ2-4; abundance: .; CDR3aa: CASSPTGGGADLQNIQYF
v_gene: TRBV7-2; j_gene: TRBJ1-5; abundance: medium-sized; CDR3aa: CASSLVPGTNQPQHF
v_gene: TRBV19; j_gene: TRBJ1-1; abundance: .; CDR3aa: CASSLQGSTEAFF
v_gene: TRBV14; j_gene: TRBJ1-6; abundance: .; CDR3aa: CASSQDTVNSPLHF
v_gene: TRBV20-1; j_gene: TRBJ2-1; abundance: .; CDR3aa: CSARESSSSYNEQFF
v_gene: TRBV5-1; j_gene: TRBJ2-5; abundance: medium-sized; CDR3aa: CASSLLQGEETQYF
v_gene: TRBV27; j_gene: TRBJ2-1; abundance: .; CDR3aa: CASSLERTSYNEQFF
v_gene: TRBV10-3; j_gene: TRBJ2-7; abundance: .; CDR3aa: CAISESGARSPYEQYF
v_gene: TRBV27; j_gene: TRBJ1-1; abundance: .; CDR3aa: CASSFGSVREAFF
v_gene: TRBV29-1; j_gene: TRBJ2-7; abundance: .; CDR3aa: CSVTPGQGGDEQYF
v_gene: TRBV12-3/TRBV12-4; j_gene: TRBJ2-7; abundance: .; CDR3aa: CASSQGGQSYEQYF
v_gene: TRBV28; j_gene: TRBJ2-7; abundance: medium-sized; CDR3aa: CASSYTTGGSVGDYEQYF
v_gene: TRBV25-1; j_gene: TRBJ2-5; abundance: .; CDR3aa: CASKGPWQLQETQYF